These 9 T cell receptor beta chains were sequenced from one sample in a study of T-cell memory formation after mild COVID-19. TCRdb reprocessed the 5' RACE reads via MiXCR and lists one record per CDR3 protein. The sample carries roughly 340,000 distinct CDR3 sequences, about 15% recorded once. Sequenced input: PBMCs or a T cell subset sorted from them (not recorded which). Every receptor here comes from a man aged 18-30 years who had mild COVID-19 (a few samples of this study predate the infection). Cell type and time point are not known.

The genes are TRBV29-1 and TRBJ1-4, with D unresolved. This CDR3 has 12 residues. CDR1 is SQVTM and CDR2 is ANQGSEA in the germline V gene. V was cut by 2 bases and J by 6 bases, with 7 bases left in between. The chain's CDR3 is CSVESGDEKLFF. In DNA form, the CDR3 reads TGCAGCGTTGAAAGCGGAGATGAAAAACTGTTTTTT.

This clonotype came up once. This sequence joins TRBV2 and TRBJ2-5; D possibly corresponds to TRBD2 (5 bases). The CDR3 length is 13 residues. V lost 6 bases, J lost 1 base, and 9 bases lay in between. The germline V gene encodes CDR1 SNHLY and CDR2 FYNNEI. CDR3 sequence (DNA): TGTGCCAGCAGGACCCGGGGCCAAGAGACCCAGTACTTC. Its translation: CASRTRGQETQYF.

This clonotype was observed a handful of times. The chain recombines TRBV7-3 with TRBJ1-1, with TRBD1 matching over 10 bases. V was pared by 5 bases and J by 6 bases, with 6 bases of the junction left unmatched. CDR1 SGHTA and CDR2 FQGTGA come from the germline V gene. This CDR3 is 14 amino acids long. CDR3 protein: CASSQGQGIAEAFF. DNA of the CDR3: TGTGCCAGCAGCCAGGGACAGGGGATCGCTGAAGCTTTCTTT.

The genes are TRBV9 and TRBJ2-1; 9 bases map to TRBD1. With V trimmed by 1 base and J by 1 base, 9 bases remained unmatched. CDR3 length equals 18 residues. Germline values: CDR1 SGDLS, CDR2 YYNGEE. Here the CDR3 reads CASSVKGQGPRSYNEQFF. CDR3 nucleotides: TGTGCCAGCAGCGTAAAGGGACAGGGACCCCGTTCCTACAATGAGCAGTTCTTC.

This clonotype turned up a few times. V usage is TRBV12-3 or TRBV12-4 and J usage is TRBJ2-7, with D unclear. The CDR3 runs to 12 residues. V was trimmed by 2 bases and J by 2 bases, leaving 4 bases between them. DNA of the CDR3: TGTGCCAGCAGTTTAATGGCCTACGAGCAGTACTTC. Translated, it gives CASSLMAYEQYF.

The chain joins TRBV12-3 or TRBV12-4 to TRBJ1-1; the D gene is possibly TRBD1 (6 bases). Trimming took 8 bases from V and 7 from J, leaving 20 bases between them. The CDR3 covers 14 residues. As DNA, the CDR3 is TGTGCCAGCGGAGGGGGGGTCCCAAGGATTGAAGCTTTCTTT. Its protein product is CASGGGVPRIEAFF.

This chain joins TRBV6-4 and TRBJ2-1; weak D call: TRBD1 (5 bases). Germline V gene sequence: CDR1 MRHNA, CDR2 SNTAGT. The CDR3 runs to 14 residues. Trimming shortened V by 6 bases and J by 4 bases, and 13 bases separated the two germline ends. The CDR3 nucleotides read TGTGCCAGCAGACAGGAATTTTGGTACAATGAGCAGTTCTTC. This translates into CASRQEFWYNEQFF.

The table lists this clonotype with many counts. The chain is built from TRBV3-1 and TRBJ2-7, with D perhaps matching TRBD2 (6 bases). V lost 11 bases and J lost 5, with 16 bases in between. There are 12 residues in the CDR3. Germline assignment: CDR1 LGHDT and CDR2 YNNKEL (reference sequence). The CDR3 loop is CAAGTFKDEQYF. The CDR3 coding sequence is TGTGCCGCCGGGACTTTCAAGGACGAGCAGTACTTC.

This clonotype was observed a few times. This chain joins TRBV11-2 and TRBJ1-6; maybe TRBD1 (6 bases). From germline, CDR1 is SGHAT and CDR2 FQNNGV. The V gene lost 4 bases and the J gene lost 11 bases, with 15 bases spanning the gap. CDR3 size: 14 residues. This chain's CDR3 is CASSSNRGRPPLHF. DNA of the CDR3: TGTGCCAGCAGCTCAAATAGGGGGAGGCCACCCCTCCACTTT.